The source of this TCR beta chain is a study of T cell responses to AZD1222 COVID-19 vaccine. Only in-frame clones appear in the TCRdb table, and some are missing; sequencing was by immunoSEQ multiplex PCR. The table records fewer than 20,000 clones, roughly 91% of them present only once. V was clipped by 3 bases and J by 2 bases; unmatched bases: 3. Germline V gene data show CDR1 as MGHDK and CDR2 as SYGVNS. The CDR3 spans 15 residues. Sequencing was performed on peripheral blood, taken 28 days after the second AZD1222 dose. This TCR was recovered from an adult who received the AZD1222 COVID-19 vaccine. This chain connects TRBV25-1 to TRBJ2-3, with 9 bases lining up with TRBD2. Written as DNA, the CDR3 is TGTGCCAGCAGTGAGACTAGCGGTTTCACAGATACGCAGTATTTT. Its translation is CASSETSGFTDTQYF.